A single sample gave rise to the 18 T cell receptor beta chains below, sequenced in a study of cytomegalovirus exposure and HLA in healthy donors. It was with 60 Vbeta and 13 Jbeta primers that the PCR ran. Clones were sequenced by immunoSEQ multiplex PCR, and TCRdb holds only the in-frame ones, with some missing. Among 100,000 to 150,000 clones listed, over 70% were seen once. The sample comprised PBMCs. These TCRs come from a female donor in good health and CMV-seronegative.

The V and J genes are TRBV7-9 and TRBJ2-7; 9 nucleotides align to TRBD1. The CDR3 runs to 14 residues. V was pared by 4 bases and J by 7 bases, with 8 bases of the junction left unmatched. Germline lookup yields CDR1 SEHNR and CDR2 FQNEAQ (reference sequence). The CDR3 spells CASSSDRGAGEQYF. DNA for the CDR3: TGTGCCAGCAGCTCGGACAGGGGCGCGGGGGAGCAGTACTTC.

The chain carries TRBV19 and TRBJ2-7; possible D gene TRBD2, 5 bases. This CDR3 is built from 14 residues. Looked up from germline, CDR1 is LNHDA and CDR2 is SQIVND (reference sequence). Trimming left V 4 bases short and J 2 bases short, with 12 bases between. The CDR3 region has the DNA TGTGCCAGTAGTAGGTCGGGGAGCACCTACGAGCAGTACTTC. It translates to CASSRSGSTYEQYF.

In the case of this clone: The junction does not match germline at one end; this may be a read error. This rearrangement joins TRBV19 to TRBJ2-1; the match to TRBD2 covers 8 bases. The CDR3 length is 15 residues. Germline V gene lookup returns CDR1 LNHDA and CDR2 SQIVND (reference sequence). CDR3 loop: CASSIRTSSNNEQFF. DNA for the CDR3: TGTGCCAGTAGTATCCGGACTAGCTCCAACAATGAGCAGTTCTTC. Variable domain in full (rest from reference TRBV19 and TRBJ2-1): DGGITQSPKYLFRKEGQNVTLSCEQNLNHDAMYWYRQDPGQGLRLIYYSQIVNDFQKGDIAEGYSVSREKKESFPLTVTSAQKNPTAFYLCASSIRTSSNNEQFFGPGTRLTVL.

CDR3 region: CASSPRQGAHEQFF. In DNA form, the CDR3 reads TGTGCCAGCTCACCTAGACAGGGGGCGCATGAGCAGTTCTTC. The chain couples TRBV18 to TRBJ2-1, with TRBD1 matching 10 bases. The CDR3 loop spans 14 amino acids. V lost 3 bases to trimming and J lost 8 bases; unmatched junction nucleotides: 4. Germline V gives CDR1 KGHSH, CDR2 LQKENI. The whole variable domain, filled in from reference TRBV18 and TRBJ2-1, reads NAGVMQNPRHLVRRRGQEARLRCSPMKGHSHVYWYRQLPEEGLKFMVYLQKENIIDESGMPKERFSAEFPKEGPSILRIQQVVRGDSAAYFCASSPRQGAHEQFFGPGTRLTVL.

J is TRBJ2-2 and V is TRBV18; D unresolved. V shed 2 bases and J shed 8 bases, with 15 bases lying between them. The CDR3 length is 15 residues. Looked up from germline, CDR1 is KGHSH and CDR2 is LQKENI. The CDR3 DNA reads TGTGCCAGCTCACCATTGGAGACTCCATCAGGGGAGCTGTTTTTT. This encodes CASSPLETPSGELFF. Together with reference TRBV18 and TRBJ2-2, the CDR3 gives the full variable domain: NAGVMQNPRHLVRRRGQEARLRCSPMKGHSHVYWYRQLPEEGLKFMVYLQKENIIDESGMPKERFSAEFPKEGPSILRIQQVVRGDSAAYFCASSPLETPSGELFFGEGSRLTVL.

This rearrangement joins TRBV18 to TRBJ2-3, with D maybe TRBD2 (6 bases). This CDR3 is built from 16 residues. The V gene lost 2 bases and the J gene lost 2 bases, with 14 bases spanning the gap. CDR1 is KGHSH, CDR2 LQKENI, per germline. The CDR3 region has the DNA TGTGCCAGCTCACCAAATGGGGGGAGAGCCACAGATACGCAGTATTTT. It specifies CASSPNGGRATDTQYF.

CDR3 DNA sequence: TGTGCCGGAAGGGACAGCTCCTATAATTCACCCCTCCACTTT. Translation gives CAGRDSSYNSPLHF. V and J are TRBV2 and TRBJ1-6; TRBD1 matches at 7 bases. Germline CDR1 SNHLY, CDR2 FYNNEI. The trim removed 11 bases at V and 0 bases at J, leaving 4 bases unmatched. The CDR3 contains 14 residues.

This clone was counted a few times. V usage is TRBV6-5 and J usage is TRBJ2-2; D gene ambiguous. The germline gives CDR1 MNHEY, CDR2 SVGAGI. This CDR3 is 15 amino acids long. V lost 3 bases to trimming and J lost 5 bases, with 13 bases between them. In DNA, the CDR3 is TGTGCCAGCAGTTATCAGACTGGAATAACCGGGGAGCTGTTTTTT. Translation: CASSYQTGITGELFF.

The chain carries TRBV11-2 and TRBJ1-4, with D perhaps TRBD1 (5 bases). Germline lookup yields CDR1 SGHAT and CDR2 FQNNGV. V gave up 6 bases and J gave up 0 bases, with 11 bases separating them. The CDR3 is 15 amino acids. Here the CDR3 reads CASRGRSATNEKLFF. Written as DNA, the CDR3 is TGTGCCAGCAGGGGGCGGAGTGCAACTAATGAAAAACTGTTTTTT.

The CDR3 sequence: CASSSPGQEPNEKLFF. In DNA, the CDR3 is TGTGCCAGCAGCTCGCCGGGACAGGAGCCTAATGAAAAACTGTTTTTT. This chain joins TRBV7-9 and TRBJ1-4; 8 positions agree with TRBD1. The germline V gene encodes CDR1 SEHNR and CDR2 FQNEAQ (reference sequence). The trim removed 4 bases at V and 3 bases at J, leaving 7 bases unmatched. The CDR3 is made up of 16 amino acids. The whole variable domain, remainder taken from reference TRBV7-9 and TRBJ1-4, is DTGVSQNPRHKITKRGQNVTFRCDPISEHNRLYWYRQTLGQGPEFLTYFQNEAQLEKSRLLSDRFSAERPKGSFSTLEIQRTEQGDSAMYLCASSSPGQEPNEKLFFGSGTQLSVL.

Here the CDR3 DNA reads TGTGCCAGCAGCCCCCGACGAGGGTGGAGCGGGGAGCTGTTTTTT. This encodes CASSPRRGWSGELFF. The V gene is TRBV6-5, the J gene TRBJ2-2; tentatively, D is TRBD2 (5 bases). From germline, CDR1 is MNHEY and CDR2 SVGAGI. V was trimmed by 6 bases and J by 7 bases, leaving 18 bases between them. The CDR3 length is 15 residues.

The V and J genes are TRBV18 and TRBJ2-5; 9 positions agree with TRBD1. Germline CDR1 reads KGHSH; CDR2 reads LQKENI. V lost 3 bases and J lost 4; bases outside the gene matches: 6. This CDR3 is 15 amino acids long. The CDR3 spells CASSPGQGERETQYF. CDR3 nucleotides: TGTGCCAGCTCACCGGGACAGGGAGAGCGAGAGACCCAGTACTTC. Drawing the rest from reference TRBV18 and TRBJ2-5, the complete variable domain is NAGVMQNPRHLVRRRGQEARLRCSPMKGHSHVYWYRQLPEEGLKFMVYLQKENIIDESGMPKERFSAEFPKEGPSILRIQQVVRGDSAAYFCASSPGQGERETQYFGPGTRLLVL.

The genes are TRBV28 and TRBJ2-7; 8 bases map to TRBD2. The trim removed 4 bases at V and 5 bases at J, leaving 13 bases unmatched. CDR3 length: 16 amino acids. CDR1 is MDHEN, CDR2 SYDVKM, per germline. The CDR3 here is CASSSSTSEGLDEQYF. CDR3 coding DNA: TGTGCCAGCAGTTCGTCGACTAGCGAAGGACTTGACGAGCAGTACTTC.

This sequence joins TRBV2 and TRBJ2-3; 8 bases fit TRBD1. Germline CDR1 and CDR2: SNHLY and FYNNEI. CDR3 length: 14 amino acids. Trimming removed 3 bases from V and 6 bases from J; junction bases left unmatched: 5. CDR3 nucleotides: TGTGCCAGCAGTGATACAGGGGGGTTTGATACGCAGTATTTT. It is translated as CASSDTGGFDTQYF.

V is TRBV21-1 and J is TRBJ2-7; the DNA was not used to check the table's D call, TRBD2. TRBV21-1 is reported as a pseudogene. The CDR3 totals 17 residues. CDR3: CASNGGRCGHQGYEQYF. The DNA for the CDR3 is TGTGCCAGCAATGGGGGGAGGTGTGGCCACCAGGGTTACGAGCAGTACTTC.

This chain uses TRBV10-3 with TRBJ2-1, with 8 nucleotides matching TRBD2. J was trimmed by 2 bases and V by 0 bases; bases with no gene match: 3. Germline V gives CDR1 ENHRY, CDR2 SYGVKD. This CDR3 is built from 16 residues. CDR3: CAISESERGTYNEQFF. DNA of the CDR3: TGTGCCATCAGTGAGTCTGAGCGGGGGACCTACAATGAGCAGTTCTTC.

V gene TRBV5-1 combines with J gene TRBJ1-1, with D possibly matching TRBD1 (5 bases). Looked up from germline, CDR1 is SGHRS and CDR2 is YFSETQ. The CDR3 consists of 16 residues. V lost 0 bases and J lost 1, with 13 bases in between. CDR3 sequence (DNA): TGCGCCAGCAGCTTGGTAGGACAACCGTCGAACACTGAAGCTTTCTTT. Its protein product is CASSLVGQPSNTEAFF.

The V gene is TRBV2, the J gene TRBJ2-1; TRBD2 aligns across 13 bases. The CDR3 is 16 amino acids. Germline V gene sequence: CDR1 SNHLY, CDR2 FYNNEI. The junction had 13 bases not matched to a gene; V was cut back by 8 bases and J by 9 bases. The DNA for the CDR3 is TGTGCCAGCCACCCACCGGGACTAGCGGGGTGGAGTGAGCAGTTCTTC. Protein: CASHPPGLAGWSEQFF.